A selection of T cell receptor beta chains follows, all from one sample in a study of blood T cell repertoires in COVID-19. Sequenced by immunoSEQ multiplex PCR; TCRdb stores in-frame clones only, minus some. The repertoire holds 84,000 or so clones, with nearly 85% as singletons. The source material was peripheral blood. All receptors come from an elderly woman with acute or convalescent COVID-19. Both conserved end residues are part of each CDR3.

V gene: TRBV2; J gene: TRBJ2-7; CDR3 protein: CASRPGTGSEQYF
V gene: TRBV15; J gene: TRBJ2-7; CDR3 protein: CATSSPEAAYEQYF
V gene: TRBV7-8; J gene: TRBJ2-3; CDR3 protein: CASSFWTRADTQYF
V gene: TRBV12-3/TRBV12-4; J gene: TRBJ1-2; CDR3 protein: CASSLAAGYGYTF
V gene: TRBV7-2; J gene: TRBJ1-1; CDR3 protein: CASSWGAEAFF
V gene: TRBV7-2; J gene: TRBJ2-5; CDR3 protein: CASSLNGAAETQYF
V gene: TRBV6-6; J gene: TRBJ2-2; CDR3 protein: CASGLAGGQGGELFF
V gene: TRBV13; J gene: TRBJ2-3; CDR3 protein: CASSYDRGRGDTQYF
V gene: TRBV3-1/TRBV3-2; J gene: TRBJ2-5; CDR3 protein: CASSRLVSSGGETQYF
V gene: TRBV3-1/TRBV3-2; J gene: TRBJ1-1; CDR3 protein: CASSQDREGTEAFF
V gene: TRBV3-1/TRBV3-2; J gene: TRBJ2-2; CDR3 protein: CASSSMGSETGELFF
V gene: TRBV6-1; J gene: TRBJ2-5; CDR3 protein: CASSEDRVWETQYF
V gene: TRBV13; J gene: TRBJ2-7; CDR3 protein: CASSLAVPRYEQYF
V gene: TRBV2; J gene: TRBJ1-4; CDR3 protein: CASSGGSIRLEKLFF
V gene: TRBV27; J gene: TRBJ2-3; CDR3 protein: CASREAGEILTDTQYF
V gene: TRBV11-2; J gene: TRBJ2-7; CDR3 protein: CASSRGQLPTGEQYF
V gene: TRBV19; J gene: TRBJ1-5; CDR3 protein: CASSTLPQPQHF
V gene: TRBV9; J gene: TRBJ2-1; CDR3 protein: CASSVGPYNEQFF
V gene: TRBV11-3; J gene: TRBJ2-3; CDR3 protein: CASSASGTDTQYF
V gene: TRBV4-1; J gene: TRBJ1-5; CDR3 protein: CASSQSGQGIQPQHF
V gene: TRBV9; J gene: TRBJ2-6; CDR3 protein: CASSPGHSVEGANVLTF
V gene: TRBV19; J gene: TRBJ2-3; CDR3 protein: CASSRTDIGDTQYF
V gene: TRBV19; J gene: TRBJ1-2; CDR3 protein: CASSPGQNYGYTF
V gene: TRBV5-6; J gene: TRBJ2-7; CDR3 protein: CASSLEISGSYEQYF
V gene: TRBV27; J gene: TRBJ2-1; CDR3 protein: CASSLAGGIYNEQFF
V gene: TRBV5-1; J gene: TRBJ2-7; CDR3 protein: CASSLTGFASYEQYF
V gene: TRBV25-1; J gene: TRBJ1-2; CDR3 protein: CASSGRRVYGYTF
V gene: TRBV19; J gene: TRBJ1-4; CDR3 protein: CASRGQGEKLFF
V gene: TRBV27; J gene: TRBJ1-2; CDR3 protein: CASSSNNNYGYTF
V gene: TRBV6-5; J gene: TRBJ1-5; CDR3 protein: CASGNNRGQPQHF
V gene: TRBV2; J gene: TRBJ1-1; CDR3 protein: CASSELMNTEAFF
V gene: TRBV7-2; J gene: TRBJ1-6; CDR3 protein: CASSLGQELHF
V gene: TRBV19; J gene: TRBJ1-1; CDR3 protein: CASRTAGGSTEAFF
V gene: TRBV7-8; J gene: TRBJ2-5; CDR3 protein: CASRTSGGEIETQYF
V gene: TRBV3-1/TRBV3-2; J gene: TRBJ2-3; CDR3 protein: CASSQDMGQGYGTDTQYF
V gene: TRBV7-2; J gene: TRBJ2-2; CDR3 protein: CASSFRTGNTGELFF
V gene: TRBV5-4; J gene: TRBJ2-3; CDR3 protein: CASSAGTSGRYTQYF
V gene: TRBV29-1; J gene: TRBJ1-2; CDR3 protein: CSVQPVIYGYTF
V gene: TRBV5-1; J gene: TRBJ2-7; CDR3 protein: CASSLDGLAGRDEQYF
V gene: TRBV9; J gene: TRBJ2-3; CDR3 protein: CASSPPGRGTDTQYF
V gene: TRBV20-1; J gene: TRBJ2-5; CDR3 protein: CSAVTGETQYF
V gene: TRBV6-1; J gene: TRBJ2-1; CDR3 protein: CASSEQGASYNEQFF
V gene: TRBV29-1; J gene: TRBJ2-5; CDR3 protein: CSVATGGWRETQYF
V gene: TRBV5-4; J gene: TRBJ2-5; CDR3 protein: CASSLRSSGRQETQYF
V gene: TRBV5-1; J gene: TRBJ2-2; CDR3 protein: CASSQDRAANTGELFF
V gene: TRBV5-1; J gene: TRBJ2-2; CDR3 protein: CASSFGQNTGELFF
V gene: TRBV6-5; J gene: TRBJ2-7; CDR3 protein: CASSYYGGTYEQYF